This TCR beta chain derives from a study of T cell responses to AZD1222 COVID-19 vaccine. Notes on this clone: The target antigen is unknown.

Study findings and constraints: Of spike-specific TCRs, nearly half reportedly target regions left unmutated in variants.

Germline values: CDR1 MDHEN, CDR2 SYDVKM. Trimming took off 4 bases at V and 7 bases at J, with 7 bases between the two ends. The CDR3 is 11 amino acids. Assay: immunoSEQ multiplex PCR; the TCRdb copy retains only in-frame clones and omits some. The sample yields 150,000 to 200,000 clones, just under 90% seen once. This clonotype originated in an adult who received the MenACWY meningococcal vaccine as a control. The chain has TRBV28 and TRBJ1-2; D gene ambiguous. Here the sequenced sample was peripheral blood, taken 28 days after the second dose of the MenACWY control vaccine. The DNA of the CDR3 is TGTGCCAGCAGTTGGATCGGTGGCTACACCTTC. Translation: CASSWIGGYTF.